The 2 T cell receptor beta chains below come from one sample, sequenced in a study of OX40 agonist ivuxolimab in advanced cancers. Profiling relied on immunoSEQ multiplex PCR, and the TCRdb table lists in-frame clones only, not all of them. The repertoire holds 65,000 to 90,000 clones, with more than 85% as singletons. Here the sequenced sample was CD4+ or CD8+ T cells sorted from blood, taken in a trial of the OX40 agonist ivuxolimab. The receptor source for this set is an adult with an advanced solid tumor such as melanoma, head and neck, liver or kidney cancer.

The chain combines TRBV11-2 with TRBJ1-1; possible D gene TRBD1, 6 bases. Germline lookup yields CDR1 SGHAT and CDR2 FQNNGV. V lost 4 bases and J 2 bases, leaving 14 bases between the germline ends. CDR3 length: 15 residues. The CDR3 is CASSSVWGGNTEAFF. CDR3 coding DNA: TGTGCCAGCAGCTCGGTGTGGGGGGGCAACACTGAAGCTTTCTTT.

This chain uses TRBV7-9 with TRBJ1-4, with 7 bases identical to TRBD1. With 0 bases clipped from V and 7 bases from J, the junction kept 14 bases outside the gene matches. CDR3 length: 18 amino acids. CDR1 is SEHNR and CDR2 is FQNEAQ in the germline V gene (reference sequence). The CDR3 region is CASSLAASGGSRGEKLFF. The CDR3 nucleotides are TGTGCCAGCAGCTTAGCAGCGTCAGGGGGATCAAGGGGTGAAAAACTGTTTTTT.